Below, 9 T cell receptor beta chains from the same sample are listed, as sequenced in a study of naive CD8 T cells in extremely preterm neonates (dated by TCRdb to about 2017). The term cord blood was obtained from five or six elective full-term cesarean deliveries at roughly 37-41 weeks of gestation that occurred without labor or rupture of membranes. Libraries were prepared through the immunoSEQ multiplex PCR assay. Entries here come from immuneACCESS through TCRdb and include only in-frame sequences with V and J called. Some clones fail to appear in such tables; in the studies checked, an unresolved V gene covers under half of the shortfall, and the cause of the remainder is unknown. In this sample the table shows some 6,100 clones, 95% to 99% of which occur a single time. The ten top clones hold around 0.37% of the sample. Sequencing was performed on naive CD8+ T cells from cord blood. These receptors were obtained from a newborn in good health.

This sequence joins TRBV6-5 and TRBJ2-3, with 7 bases aligning to TRBD2. This CDR3 has 14 amino acids. The trim removed 6 bases at V and 0 bases at J, leaving 3 bases unmatched. Germline values: CDR1 MNHEY, CDR2 SVGAGI. CDR3 DNA: TGTGCCAGCAGCCCTAGCGGTAGCACAGATACGCAGTATTTT. Translation gives CASSPSGSTDTQYF.

The chain recombines TRBV7-8 with TRBJ2-3, with D possibly being TRBD2 (7 bases). Germline CDR1 SGHVS, CDR2 FQNEAQ. Trimming shortened V by 3 bases and J by 3 bases, and 16 bases separated the two germline ends. This CDR3 has 16 residues. The CDR3 nucleotides read TGTGCCAGCAGCTTTGGGGGGGGCGAGGGGACAGATACGCAGTATTTT. It is translated as CASSFGGGEGTDTQYF.

This clone was counted once. The chain has TRBV27 and TRBJ2-7; a possible D gene is TRBD2 (6 bases). In germline, CDR1 is MNHEY, CDR2 SMNVEV (reference sequence). The CDR3 is made up of 13 amino acids. Trimming pared 2 bases from V and 2 bases from J, leaving 7 bases between. The CDR3 protein is CASSLAGTYEQYF. The CDR3 nucleotides read TGTGCCAGCAGTTTAGCGGGAACCTACGAGCAGTACTTC.

The chain uses TRBV2 and TRBJ2-5; 8 nucleotides agree with TRBD2. The trim removed 5 bases at V and 2 bases at J, leaving 10 bases unmatched. The CDR3 is 16 residues long. CDR1 and CDR2 (germline): SNHLY, FYNNEI. This chain's CDR3 is CASSQELADPQETQYF. The CDR3, as DNA: TGTGCCAGCAGTCAAGAACTAGCGGACCCACAAGAGACCCAGTACTTC.

The genes are TRBV4-1 and TRBJ1-2; 9 positions agree with TRBD1. The CDR3 loop spans 14 amino acids. The ends lost 1 base at V and 7 bases at J; junction bases unmatched: 4. Germline V gene lookup returns CDR1 MGHRA and CDR2 YSYEKL. The CDR3: CASSQVGTGTGYTF. The DNA for the CDR3 is TGCGCCAGCAGCCAAGTGGGGACAGGGACTGGCTACACCTTC.

This clone was seen only once. This chain uses TRBV6-1 with TRBJ1-6; no reliable D call. CDR1 is MNHNS and CDR2 is SASEGT in the germline V gene. Trimming left V 6 bases short and J 5 bases short, with 8 bases between. The CDR3 extends over 13 amino acids. This CDR3 is CASRTLDNSPLHF. The CDR3 nucleotides read TGTGCCAGCAGGACACTAGATAATTCACCCCTCCACTTT.

CDR3 region: CASSQIAGSHNEQFF. CDR3 nucleotide sequence: TGTGCCAGCAGCCAAATAGCGGGGAGCCACAATGAGCAGTTCTTC. V gene TRBV27 combines with J gene TRBJ2-1; the match to TRBD2 covers 8 bases. Germline assignment: CDR1 MNHEY and CDR2 SMNVEV (reference sequence). The CDR3 covers 15 residues. The ends lost 6 bases at V and 5 bases at J; junction bases unmatched: 9.

The chain employs TRBV4-3 and TRBJ2-7, with D hard to call. The germline V and J ends were trimmed by 1 base and 0 bases, with 7 bases remaining between them. The CDR3 is 14 amino acids. From germline, CDR1 is LGHNA and CDR2 YSLEER. As DNA, the CDR3 is TGCGCCAGCAGCCAAGGGGCAAGCTCCTACGAGCAGTACTTC. As protein: CASSQGASSYEQYF.

The genes are TRBV7-9 and TRBJ2-5; D is perhaps TRBD1 (6 bases). The end of the DNA aligns better with TRBJ2-7, so the J call may be wrong. This CDR3 region has 14 residues. Germline CDR1 is SEHNR and CDR2 is FQNEAQ (reference sequence). As DNA, the CDR3 is TGTGCCAGCAGCTTTAATCCAGGGGATGGCGAGCAGTACTTC. Its protein product is CASSFNPGDGEQYF.